Presented here are 27 T cell receptor beta chains from one specimen sequenced in a study of cytomegalovirus exposure and HLA in healthy donors. Primers: 60 Vbeta forward and 13 Jbeta reverse. Sequencing was performed with immunoSEQ multiplex PCR; in TCRdb, only in-frame clones are kept and a portion is missing. The sample lists 200,000 to 250,000 clones, approximately 88% occurring once. Sequenced: PBMCs. These receptors were taken from a boy aged 2 to 10 in good health and CMV-seronegative.

This chain links TRBV5-1 with TRBJ2-7, with 8 bases identical to TRBD1. J was trimmed by 9 bases and V by 4 bases; bases with no gene match: 15. This CDR3 has 15 amino acids. In germline, CDR1 is SGHRS, CDR2 YFSETQ. CDR3 in DNA: TGCGCCAGCAGCCCGGGGACAGGAGGAGTGACGGTGCAGTACTTC. This sequence encodes CASSPGTGGVTVQYF.

This clone was found a few times. The rearrangement links TRBV5-1 to TRBJ2-7; 10 nucleotides line up with TRBD1. This CDR3 is 12 amino acids long. The V gene's germline CDR1 is SGHRS and CDR2 YFSETQ. The ends lost 6 bases at V and 6 bases at J; junction bases unmatched: 3. CDR3 sequence (DNA): TGCGCCAGCATCGGGACAGGGGCCGAGCAGTACTTC. Protein product: CASIGTGAEQYF.

V is TRBV18 and J is TRBJ1-2; 10 nucleotides agree with TRBD1. CDR3 size: 16 residues. Losses at the gene ends were 2 bases for V and 4 bases for J; bases not matched to a gene: 7. Germline CDR1 KGHSH, CDR2 LQKENI. CDR3 in DNA: TGTGCCAGCTCACCAATAGTGGGACAGGGGACCTATGGCTACACCTTC. It specifies CASSPIVGQGTYGYTF.

CDR3 loop: CAWREGGGSQYF. CDR3 in DNA: TGTGCCTGGAGGGAAGGGGGCGGATCGCAGTATTTT. The V gene is TRBV30, the J gene TRBJ2-3; 7 bases match TRBD1. CDR1 is GTSNPN and CDR2 is SVGIG in the germline V gene (reference sequence). The J segment lost 10 bases and the V segment lost 3 bases, leaving 7 bases of the junction unmatched. This CDR3 spans 12 amino acids.

This clone was recorded a few times. The chain couples TRBV5-6 to TRBJ2-7; D is perhaps TRBD2 (5 bases). Germline CDR1 reads SGHDT; CDR2 reads YYEEEE. The V end was cut by 6 bases, the J end by 6 bases, with 22 bases between. The CDR3 is made up of 15 amino acids. CDR3 loop: CASIAGGAGYLEQYF. CDR3 nucleotides: TGTGCCAGCATAGCAGGAGGCGCAGGTTATCTCGAGCAGTACTTC.

This rearrangement joins TRBV25-1 to TRBJ2-1; no definite D call. Per germline, CDR1 MGHDK and CDR2 SYGVNS. The CDR3 has 15 amino acids. Trimming stripped 3 bases from V and 3 bases from J, with 12 bases between. CDR3: CASSDEQVGYNEQFF. The CDR3 DNA sequence: TGTGCCAGCAGTGACGAGCAGGTAGGCTACAATGAGCAGTTCTTC. Full variable domain (rest looked up from reference TRBV25-1 and TRBJ2-1): EADIYQTPRYLVIGTGKKITLECSQTMGHDKMYWYQQDPGMELHLIHYSYGVNSTEKGDLSSESTVSRIRTEHFPLTLESARPSHTSQYLCASSDEQVGYNEQFFGPGTRLTVL.

This chain connects TRBV19 to TRBJ1-6, with TRBD1 identical over 7 bases. This CDR3 is built from 19 residues. The germline V gene has CDR1 LNHDA and CDR2 SQIVND (reference sequence). The V segment lost 3 bases and the J segment 9 bases; nucleotides outside the gene matches: 20. CDR3 nucleotide sequence: TGTGCCAGTAGTATCACCCTTTGGGACAGCTCAAAGAGGGGTTCACCCCTCCACTTT. As protein: CASSITLWDSSKRGSPLHF. Looking up the rest from reference TRBV19 and TRBJ1-6 gives the full variable domain: DGGITQSPKYLFRKEGQNVTLSCEQNLNHDAMYWYRQDPGQGLRLIYYSQIVNDFQKGDIAEGYSVSREKKESFPLTVTSAQKNPTAFYLCASSITLWDSSKRGSPLHFGNGTRLTVT.

The chain links TRBV6-4 to TRBJ2-2; 9 bases are a match to TRBD1. V gave up 4 bases and J gave up 3 bases; unmatched junction bases: 9. CDR3 length: 17 amino acids. Germline-derived CDR1 and CDR2 are MRHNA and SNTAGT. The CDR3 DNA sequence: TGTGCCAGCAGTGGCCAGGACAGGGGAGGCGACACCGGGGAGCTGTTTTTT. It specifies CASSGQDRGGDTGELFF.

This chain joins TRBV5-8 and TRBJ1-2, with TRBD1 matching 11 bases. The CDR3 runs 11 residues. The ends lost 4 bases at V and 13 bases at J; junction bases unmatched: 3. The germline V gene has CDR1 SGHTS and CDR2 YDEGEE. The CDR3 nucleotides are TGTGCCAGCAGCACAGGGACAGGGGGCACCTTC. It specifies CASSTGTGGTF.

In regard to this clone: At one of its ends the junction is not consistent with the germline gene, which may arise from a read error. V is TRBV9 and J is TRBJ1-1; no definite D call. The germline CDR1 and CDR2 sequences are SGDLS and YYNGEE. This CDR3 spans 20 amino acids. The CDR3 protein is CAGSVDYQAPPLDLNTEAFF. For the CDR3, the DNA is TGTGCCGGCAGCGTAGATTATCAGGCACCGCCCCTTGATCTCAACACTGAAGCTTTCTTT.

In this sample, this clone turned up once. The V and J genes are TRBV5-8 and TRBJ2-1, with 7 bases fitting TRBD1. J gave up 7 bases and V 0 bases, and 4 bases lay outside the gene matches. Germline V gives CDR1 SGHTS, CDR2 YDEGEE. CDR3 size: 14 residues. The CDR3 protein is CASSLGQGANEQFF. The DNA for the CDR3 is TGTGCCAGCAGCTTGGGACAGGGAGCGAATGAGCAGTTCTTC.

This clone was observed once. The CDR3 bases are TGTGCCAGCAGTGAATTAGCTGGAAACACCATATATTTT. This encodes CASSELAGNTIYF. The chain is built from TRBV2 and TRBJ1-3; D is unclear. The germline V gene has CDR1 SNHLY and CDR2 FYNNEI. The CDR3 is made up of 13 amino acids. Trimming pared 2 bases from V and 2 bases from J, leaving 4 bases between.

The V call is TRBV6-1, the J call TRBJ2-3; maybe TRBD2 (6 bases). The length of the CDR3 is 12 residues. CDR1 MNHNS and CDR2 SASEGT come from the germline V gene. Trimming removed 3 bases from V and 11 bases from J, with 12 bases in between. CDR3 sequence reads: CASSEWQGGQYF. DNA for the CDR3: TGTGCCAGCAGTGAGTGGCAGGGAGGGCAGTATTTT.

The chain combines TRBV18 with TRBJ1-1, with 7 bases matching TRBD1. The junction had 6 bases not matched to a gene; V was cut back by 3 bases and J by 5 bases. Germline values: CDR1 KGHSH, CDR2 LQKENI. This CDR3 is 14 amino acids long. CDR3: CASSPDRVGTEAFF. CDR3 DNA: TGTGCCAGCTCACCTGACAGGGTGGGGACTGAAGCTTTCTTT.

V usage is TRBV6-1 and J usage is TRBJ1-2, with TRBD1 matching over 10 bases. Germline V gene lookup returns CDR1 MNHNS and CDR2 SASEGT. The CDR3 is made up of 16 amino acids. Trimming at V came to 2 bases and at J to 5 bases, leaving 8 bases not matched to a gene. CDR3 sequence: CASSERGTGVAYGYTF. For the CDR3, the DNA is TGTGCCAGCAGTGAAAGGGGGACAGGGGTTGCTTATGGCTACACCTTC.

This clone was seen only a few times. The chain carries TRBV6-1 and TRBJ2-1; TRBD2 is a possible D gene (5 bases). The V end was cut by 6 bases, the J end by 5 bases, with 11 bases between. CDR3 length equals 13 residues. Germline lookup yields CDR1 MNHNS and CDR2 SASEGT. The CDR3: CASRLTRDNEQFF. The CDR3 DNA is TGTGCCAGCAGGCTCACTAGAGACAATGAGCAGTTCTTC.

Written as DNA, the CDR3 is TGTGCCAGCAGCGTCGGGTCGTACCCCTACGAGCAGTACTTC. Amino acids: CASSVGSYPYEQYF. The genes are TRBV9 and TRBJ2-7; D gene unclear. Trimming left V 2 bases short and J 2 bases short, with 11 bases between. The V gene's germline CDR1 is SGDLS and CDR2 YYNGEE. The CDR3 has 14 amino acids.

The J gene is TRBJ2-5, the V gene TRBV19; TRBD2 matches at 10 bases. The V segment lost 4 bases and the J segment 2 bases; nucleotides outside the gene matches: 4. The germline V gene has CDR1 LNHDA and CDR2 SQIVND (reference sequence). The CDR3 extends over 15 amino acids. The CDR3 DNA reads as TGTGCCAGTAGTACCCTAGCGGGGGTACAAGAGACCCAGTACTTC. As protein: CASSTLAGVQETQYF.

The genes are TRBV5-4 and TRBJ1-2, with D tentatively TRBD1 (5 bases). CDR3 length: 14 residues. Trimming took off 5 bases at V and 7 bases at J, with 18 bases between the two ends. Germline-derived CDR1 and CDR2 are SGHNT and YYREEE (reference sequence). Here the CDR3 reads CASSTVHRLGGYTF. The CDR3 region has the DNA TGTGCCAGCAGTACCGTCCACAGGTTGGGTGGCTACACCTTC. Full variable domain (rest looked up from reference TRBV5-4 and TRBJ1-2): ETGVTQSPTHLIKTRGQQVTLRCSSQSGHNTVSWYQQALGQGPQFIFQYYREEENGRGNFPPRFSGLQFPNYSSELNVNALELDDSALYLCASSTVHRLGGYTFGSGTRLTVV.

This chain links TRBV14 with TRBJ1-5; perhaps TRBD1 as D (5 bases). Germline V gene lookup returns CDR1 SGHDN and CDR2 FVKESK. The CDR3 is 16 residues long. V lost 8 bases to trimming and J lost 1 base, with 18 bases between them. CDR3 amino acids: CASDQARGGSNQPQHF. The CDR3 DNA follows: TGTGCCAGCGATCAGGCAAGGGGAGGCAGCAATCAGCCCCAGCATTTT.

The gene calls are TRBV7-9 and TRBJ1-2; D perhaps matches TRBD1 (5 bases). CDR3 length equals 16 residues. The V and J ends lost 2 bases and 7 bases respectively, with 20 bases between them. Germline assignment: CDR1 SEHNR and CDR2 FQNEAQ (reference sequence). The CDR3 loop reads CASSLRGRARASGYTF. The CDR3 region has the DNA TGTGCCAGCAGCTTACGTGGGAGGGCCAGGGCCTCTGGCTACACCTTC.

CDR3 coding DNA: TGTGCCAGCAGCCCACAAGTCAGGACAGGAAATCAGCCCCAGCATTTT. Protein sequence: CASSPQVRTGNQPQHF. V gene TRBV7-2 combines with J gene TRBJ1-5; 7 nucleotides line up with TRBD1. CDR3 length: 16 residues. Trimming at V came to 5 bases and at J to 4 bases, leaving 11 bases not matched to a gene. Germline V gene data show CDR1 as SGHTA and CDR2 as FQGNSA. Variable domain in full (rest from reference TRBV7-2 and TRBJ1-5): GAGVSQSPSNKVTEKGKDVELRCDPISGHTALYWYRQSLGQGLEFLIYFQGNSAPDKSGLPSDRFSAERTGGSVSTLTIQRTQQEDSAVYLCASSPQVRTGNQPQHFGDGTRLSIL.

As to this clone: The same CDR3 also results from other DNA sequences found in this sample. The chain uses TRBV7-8 and TRBJ1-1, with unresolved D. Germline V CDR1 and CDR2: SGHVS, FQNEAQ. V lost 8 bases, J lost 5 bases, and 12 bases lay in between. This CDR3 region has 12 residues. The CDR3 loop reads CASCTIRTEAFF. CDR3 DNA: TGTGCCAGCTGCACCATTAGAACTGAAGCTTTCTTT.

A remark on this clone: Because it lacks the conserved phenylalanine or tryptophan at the end, this CDR3 is likely a read error. The V and J genes are TRBV6-4 and TRBJ2-3; 10 bases align to TRBD2. Germline values: CDR1 MRHNA, CDR2 SNTAGT. After removal of 0 bases from V and 4 bases from J, the junction contained 4 bases not matched to a gene. The CDR3 has 16 residues. The CDR3 is CASSDSQAGGPDTQYV. CDR3 nucleotide sequence: TGTGCCAGCAGTGACTCGCAAGCGGGGGGGCCAGATACGCAGTATGTT.

V and J are TRBV11-1 and TRBJ1-5; a weak D match, TRBD1 (5 bases). V was clipped by 8 bases and J by 2 bases, with 10 bases between them. There are 13 residues in the CDR3. Per germline, CDR1 SGHAT and CDR2 FQDESV (reference sequence). The CDR3 region has the DNA TGTGCCAGCCGTCCCAGGGGCAATCAGCCCCAGCATTTT. Translated, it gives CASRPRGNQPQHF.

The genes are TRBV6-1 and TRBJ2-7; D is undetermined. The V gene's germline CDR1 is MNHNS and CDR2 SASEGT. The CDR3 runs 14 residues. Trimming removed 4 bases from V and 0 bases from J, with 10 bases in between. CDR3 sequence: CASSGSRSSYEQYF. The CDR3 coding sequence is TGTGCCAGCAGTGGGTCCCGGAGCTCCTACGAGCAGTACTTC.

CDR3 region: CASSEDREADTQYF. The CDR3 region has the DNA TGTGCCAGCAGTGAGGACAGGGAAGCAGATACGCAGTATTTT. The chain carries TRBV6-1 and TRBJ2-3; 8 nucleotides match TRBD1. Germline V gene lookup returns CDR1 MNHNS and CDR2 SASEGT. J lost 4 bases, V lost 3 bases, and 3 bases had no gene match. The CDR3 has 14 residues.